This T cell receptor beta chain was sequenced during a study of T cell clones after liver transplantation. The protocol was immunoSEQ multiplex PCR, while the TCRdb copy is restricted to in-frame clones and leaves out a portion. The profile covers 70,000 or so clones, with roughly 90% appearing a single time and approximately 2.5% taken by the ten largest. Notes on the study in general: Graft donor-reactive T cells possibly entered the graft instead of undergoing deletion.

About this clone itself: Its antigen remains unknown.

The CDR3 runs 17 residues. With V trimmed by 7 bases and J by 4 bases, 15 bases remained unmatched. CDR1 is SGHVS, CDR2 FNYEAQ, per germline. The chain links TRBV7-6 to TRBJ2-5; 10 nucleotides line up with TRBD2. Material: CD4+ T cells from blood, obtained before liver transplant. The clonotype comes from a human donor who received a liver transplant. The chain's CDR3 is CASTNGKGLAIGETQYF. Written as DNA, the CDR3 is TGTGCCAGCACCAATGGGAAGGGACTAGCGATTGGAGAGACCCAGTACTTC.